This is a list of T cell receptor beta chains from one sample in a study of T cells in Graves' hyperthyroidism and ophthalmopathy. TCRdb called the multiplex PCR reads again in MiXCR, with one record for every CDR3 protein. The table records roughly 580,000 distinct CDR3 sequences, under 60% of them present only once. The sequenced sample was peripheral blood or thyroid tissue (not recorded which). All receptors come from a woman under 30 with Graves' hyperthyroidism. Both conserved end residues are part of each CDR3. Fields, in order: J gene, clone size, D gene, V gene, CDR3 DNA, CDR3 protein. A D gene is named only where the DNA matches it firmly. The size of a clone is reported for some rows only, either as once, few or many, or as a class for expanded clones.

TRBJ2-7 | few | . | TRBV2 | TGTGCCAGCAGCCCTCGAGGCCGAGAGCTCGAGCAGTACTTC | CASSPRGRELEQYF
TRBJ2-7 | many | . | TRBV7-8 | TGTGCCAGCAGCTTATCGGGCTCAGCCTACGAGCAGTACTTC | CASSLSGSAYEQYF
TRBJ1-6 | . | . | TRBV12-3/TRBV12-4 | TGTGCCACCAGTGATTCTCAGGGGAGCGGCTCACCCCTCCACTTT | CATSDSQGSGSPLHF
TRBJ2-6 | large | TRBD1 | TRBV15 | TGTGCCACCAGCAGAGGACAGGGCTCTGGGGCCAACGTCCTGACTTTC | CATSRGQGSGANVLTF
TRBJ2-5 | . | . | TRBV5-1 | TGCGCCAGCAGCCCGCTCCCTAGAGAGACCCAGTACTTC | CASSPLPRETQYF
TRBJ1-1 | . | . | TRBV19 | TGTGCCAGTAGTATAACGCAGGGAAAAGCTTTCTTT | CASSITQGKAFF
TRBJ2-1 | few | . | TRBV15 | TGTGCCACCAGCAGAGTTACGGGATTGGCCAATGAGCAGTTCTTC | CATSRVTGLANEQFF
TRBJ1-5 | . | . | TRBV2 | TGTGCCAGCAGGCCACAGAATCAGCCCCAGCATTTT | CASRPQNQPQHF
TRBJ1-3 | . | . | TRBV24-1 | TGTGCCAGCACCATCCGGGCCCCTAGGGGAAACACCATATATTTT | CASTIRAPRGNTIYF
TRBJ1-1 | . | TRBD1 | TRBV20-1 | TGCAGTGCTAGAGGGCAGGGGGTATCGAACACTGAAGCTTTCTTT | CSARGQGVSNTEAFF
TRBJ1-2 | once | . | TRBV7-2 | TGTGCCGGCAGCTCCGTCCGACAGGCTTTCTATGGCTACACCTTC | CAGSSVRQAFYGYTF
TRBJ1-1 | many | . | TRBV29-1 | TGCAGCGTTACACTGAACACTGAAGCTTTCTTT | CSVTLNTEAFF
TRBJ1-1 | . | TRBD1 | TRBV19 | TGTGCCAGCAGAGATCGACAGGGGAGTACTGAAGCTTTCTTT | CASRDRQGSTEAFF
TRBJ1-5 | . | . | TRBV10-3 | TGTGCCAGCAGTTACCTATCTGTATTAGATCAGCCCCAGCATTTT | CASSYLSVLDQPQHF
TRBJ1-6 | once | . | TRBV29-1 | TGCAGCGTTGATTGGACGGAGGATTCACCCCTCCACTTT | CSVDWTEDSPLHF
TRBJ1-1 | . | . | TRBV7-9 | TGTGCCAGTAACTCGGGGTATGCCTCTAAAGCTTTCTTT | CASNSGYASKAFF
TRBJ1-1 | . | TRBD1 | TRBV20-1 | TGCAGTGCTGGAGGACAGGGTGGGGGGGACACTGAAGCTTTCTTT | CSAGGQGGGDTEAFF
TRBJ1-6 | once | TRBD1 | TRBV5-5 | TGTGCCAGCAGCCAAGCGACAGGGAACAATTCACCCCTCCACTTT | CASSQATGNNSPLHF
TRBJ1-6 | . | . | TRBV7-2 | TGTGCCAGCAGCCTGCCCCGGGGGGCGCGGAATTCACCCCTCCACTTT | CASSLPRGARNSPLHF
TRBJ1-1 | . | . | TRBV2 | TGTGCCAGCAGTGAATTGGGGAAGAGGGCTTTCTTT | CASSELGKRAFF
TRBJ1-4 | . | . | TRBV5-5 | TGTGCCAGCAGCCTCTCCCACGAAAAACTGTTTTTT | CASSLSHEKLFF
TRBJ2-7 | . | TRBD2 | TRBV20-1 | TGCAGTGCCTTACTAGCGGGGCCCTACGAGCAGTACTTC | CSALLAGPYEQYF
TRBJ1-5 | . | . | TRBV29-1 | TGCAGCGTTGGACGGATCAATCAGCCCCAGCATTTT | CSVGRINQPQHF
TRBJ1-2 | . | . | TRBV19 | TGTGCCAGTAGCACCGTTAGACACCTACTCGTCTATGGCTACACCTTC | CASSTVRHLLVYGYTF
TRBJ1-6 | many | . | TRBV19 | TGTGCCAGTAGTTTACACCCGGGACTGGCAAATTCACCCCTCCACTTT | CASSLHPGLANSPLHF
TRBJ1-2 | . | . | TRBV7-9 | TGTGCCAGCAGCTTGCTTAAAGGGGATGGCTACACCTTC | CASSLLKGDGYTF
TRBJ2-7 | few | TRBD1 | TRBV9 | TGTGCCAGCAGCCAACACGGGACAGGTCCTGACGAGCAGTACTTC | CASSQHGTGPDEQYF
TRBJ2-7 | . | . | TRBV12-3/TRBV12-4 | TGTGCCAGCAGCTGGGGGTGGACTACGATTTCCTACGAGCAGTACTTC | CASSWGWTTISYEQYF
TRBJ2-7 | many | TRBD2 | TRBV29-1 | TGCAGCGTGCAGACCGGGACTACCCGTGAGGACGAGCAGTACTTC | CSVQTGTTREDEQYF
TRBJ2-5 | . | . | TRBV24-1 | TGTGCCACCAGTGAAGGGGACGAAGCCCAGTACTTC | CATSEGDEAQYF
TRBJ1-5 | few | . | TRBV7-2 | TGTGCCAGCAGCTTAGAAGGGGGGGAGAGTCAGCCCCAGCATTTT | CASSLEGGESQPQHF
TRBJ2-7 | many | TRBD2 | TRBV7-2 | TGTGCCAGCAGCTTACTAGCGGGAGGGCCCTACGAGCAGTACTTC | CASSLLAGGPYEQYF
TRBJ1-1 | many | . | TRBV29-1 | TGCAGCGTTGATAAGGGACCGAACACTGAAGCTTTCTTT | CSVDKGPNTEAFF
TRBJ2-7 | many | . | TRBV10-3 | TGTGCCATCAGTGACGGGAGCTCCTACGAGCAGTACTTC | CAISDGSSYEQYF
TRBJ1-3 | . | TRBD1 | TRBV25-1 | TGTGCCAGCAGCTTTGGACAGGGAATCTCTGGAAACACCATATATTTT | CASSFGQGISGNTIYF
TRBJ1-6 | . | TRBD1 | TRBV24-1 | TGTGCCACCACTTCGACAGGGGAGGACAGGGGTACACCCCTCCACTTT | CATTSTGEDRGTPLHF
TRBJ2-7 | few | . | TRBV13 | TGTGCCAGCAGCTCGCTACGACTAGTGCCCTACGAGCAGTACTTC | CASSSLRLVPYEQYF
TRBJ1-1 | . | . | TRBV7-2 | TGCGCCAGCACTCCGGACGCACGGTTGAACACTGAAGCTTCCTTT | CASTPDARLNTEASF
TRBJ2-7 | few | TRBD2 | TRBV2 | TGTGCCAGCAGTTCCTTCGGGACTAGCGACGAGCAGTACTTC | CASSSFGTSDEQYF
TRBJ1-4 | . | . | TRBV14 | TGTGCCAGCTATCGGGTAATTGGCGAAAAACTGTTTTTT | CASYRVIGEKLFF
TRBJ2-7 | many | . | TRBV4-1 | TGCGCCAGCAGCCAAGGGGCCACGGCGACCTACGAGCAGTACTTC | CASSQGATATYEQYF
TRBJ2-7 | few | TRBD1 | TRBV7-9 | TGTGCCAGCAGCTTTGGTGGGACAGGGAATTACGAGCAGTACTTC | CASSFGGTGNYEQYF
TRBJ1-5 | . | . | TRBV7-2 | TGTGCCAGCTCCCCAACGAGGGTAGGACGGACTAGCAATCAGCCCCAGCATTTT | CASSPTRVGRTSNQPQHF
TRBJ1-1 | . | . | TRBV5-1 | TGCGCCAGCAGTAAGACACGGAACACTGAAGCTTTCTTT | CASSKTRNTEAFF
TRBJ1-4 | many | . | TRBV7-2 | TGTGCCAGCAGCTTGATAGGGGAGGATAATGAAAAACTGTTTTTT | CASSLIGEDNEKLFF
TRBJ2-2 | few | . | TRBV12-3/TRBV12-4 | TGTGCCAGCAGTCCTAGCGTGGCCGGGGAGCTGTTTTTT | CASSPSVAGELFF
TRBJ2-2 | . | . | TRBV7-3 | TGTGCCAGCAGCTTGCCTCCAGCGGGGAACACCGGGGAGCTGTTTTTT | CASSLPPAGNTGELFF
TRBJ1-1 | many | . | TRBV7-2 | TGTGCCAGCACCCCGGACAGGAACACTGAAGCTTTCTTT | CASTPDRNTEAFF
TRBJ1-2 | many | . | TRBV24-1 | TGTGCCACCAGTAGGGGAAGGGATGGCTACACCTTC | CATSRGRDGYTF
TRBJ2-7 | . | . | TRBV12-3/TRBV12-4 | . | CASSFGSGSRDF